The entry below describes one TCR beta chain. The germline CDR1 and CDR2 sequences are MNHEY and SVGAGI. After removal of 5 bases from V and 6 bases from J, the junction contained 7 bases not matched to a gene. This CDR3 is built from 15 residues. This sample was included in a study of cytomegalovirus exposure and HLA in healthy donors. A multiplex PCR was run with 60 Vbeta primers and 13 Jbeta primers. Per the original data handling: Around 9.9 million shared chains were among the about 80 million unique TCR beta chains that a later analysis counted. Some clones are missing from TCRdb's copy, which holds only in-frame ones; the method was immunoSEQ multiplex PCR. V, J and clone size are those of that table, while D and trimming were read from the DNA. There are approximately 280,000 clones in the sample; approximately 90% occur only once, and around 4% lies in the top ten.

Material for sequencing was PBMCs. The clonotype originates from a man aged 35 to 55 in good health and CMV-seropositive. The chain has TRBV6-5 and TRBJ2-7; 13 bases line up with TRBD2. This CDR3 reads CASSPRLAGGLEQYF. As DNA, the CDR3 is TGTGCCAGCAGTCCTCGACTAGCGGGAGGTCTCGAGCAGTACTTC.